The entry below gives a single T cell receptor (beta chain) sequence along with its context. This clone's antigen is unknown. Base qualities are missing; no much larger clone stands one base away. This specimen belongs to a study of graft-versus-host responses after intestinal transplantation (dated by TCRdb to 2020 to 2022). Study-wide context: The transplants that recipients got were multivisceral, liver-intestinal, or isolated intestinal. All recipients received anti-thymocyte globulin induction followed by maintenance tacrolimus and steroids for 3 to 4 years. Bulk TCR-beta CDR3 sequencing was used to track graft-versus-host and host-versus-graft alloreactive T cell clones in the graft, circulation and bone marrow after intestinal transplantation. To identify alloreactive clones, pre-transplant mixed lymphocyte reaction products were sequenced and then compared with unstimulated pre-transplant donor and recipient T cells. A cohort of 24 intestinal transplant recipients, including one retransplant, was enrolled, and a few patients lacking pretransplant specimens were excluded. A peak of at least 4% donor T cells among recipient peripheral blood mononuclear cells was the definition used for donor T cell macrochimerism. Instead of going to the commercial service, samples from a few later patients were sequenced in-house on an Illumina MiSeq and processed with MiXCR.

Study-wide conclusions, independent of this receptor: Early after transplant, declines in HvG clones were associated with peak levels of circulating GvH clones. GvH clones were detected in recipient bone marrow, and some appeared earlier in ileal mucosa or blood, consistent with an intestinal mucosal origin. In patients with donor T cell macrochimerism, the allografts had high GvH to HvG T cell clonal ratios. Conclusions were limited by the relatively low number and heterogeneity of intestinal transplant patients.

CDR1 and CDR2 are read off the germline V gene as SGDLS and YYNGEE. The CDR3, cysteine through phenylalanine, is 15 amino acids long. CDR3 DNA only is kept here, 45 bases in frame from base 1. The V end loses 3 bases and the J end loses 4 bases, and a stretch of 14 bases separates them. The library was prepared using the immunoSEQ multiplex PCR assay. High-throughput TCR-beta CDR3 sequencing of genomic DNA from most patients was performed by Adaptive Biotechnologies. As for how the authors treated the data: Adaptive's ImmunoSEQ software supplied the TCR sequencing data for approximately 18 patients, while MiXCR and VDJtools were used to process a few other patients. CDR3 nucleotide sequences shared between donor and recipient were removed because the origin of such sequences could not be assigned. To be classed as alloreactive, a clone needed at least 2-fold expansion over unstimulated cells and a minimum CFSE-low frequency of 0.002% (template counts) or 0.001% (read counts). Mappable clones were those detected in sequenced pre-transplant spleen, lymph node, or MLR CFSE-low populations of the donor or recipient. The cumulative frequency of alloreactive clones was calculated as a percentage of all sequences, weighted by copy number. This is the immuneACCESS table as TCRdb keeps it, with only in-frame sequences that have V and J called. A part of the clones is gone; compared with another copy, unresolved V genes explain less than half, and the rest is unexplained. V and J calls plus clone size are reproduced from that table; the DNA served to infer D and trimming. The sample table records 49,000 or so clones; over 85% of these occur just once. The ten largest make up about 5.5% of the sample.

In the first month after transplant, blood samples were collected up to 4 times, and after that at least monthly when available. Sequenced material: PBMCs, taken 750 to 850 days after a first intestinal transplant, on the day of a second. Recombination joined TRBV9 with TRBJ2-1; the D gene may be TRBD1 or TRBD2, since each aligns over 6 bases. This TCR was recovered from a human patient who received an intestinal transplant, so some T cells may come from the graft donor. Here the CDR3 is given as CASSAPQGGYNEQFF. At the DNA level, the sequence is TGTGCCAGCAGCGCCCCTCAAGGGGGGTACAATGAGCAGTTCTTC.